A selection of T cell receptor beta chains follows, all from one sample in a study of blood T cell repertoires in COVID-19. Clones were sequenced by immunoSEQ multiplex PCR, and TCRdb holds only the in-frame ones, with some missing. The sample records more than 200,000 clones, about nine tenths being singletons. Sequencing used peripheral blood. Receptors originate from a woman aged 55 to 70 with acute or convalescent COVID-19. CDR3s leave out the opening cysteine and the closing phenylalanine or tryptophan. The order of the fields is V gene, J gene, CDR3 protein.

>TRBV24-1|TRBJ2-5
ATSDSRGRETQY
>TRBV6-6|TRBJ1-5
ASSYPVGRNQPQH
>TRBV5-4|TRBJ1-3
ASSLDLSSGNTIY
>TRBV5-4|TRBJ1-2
ASSFGVSPNYGYT
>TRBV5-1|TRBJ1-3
ASSLQPGRGNTIY
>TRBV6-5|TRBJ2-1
ASSPRDEQF
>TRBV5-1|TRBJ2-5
ASSASGKEGTQY
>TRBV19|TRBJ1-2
AMEDGLYGYT
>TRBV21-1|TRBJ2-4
ASSSPQTGLAGDPQVRENIQY
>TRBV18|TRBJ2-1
ASSPIQGSYNEQF
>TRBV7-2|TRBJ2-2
ASSLNGLTNTGELF
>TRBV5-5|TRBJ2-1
ASSITGILLNEQF
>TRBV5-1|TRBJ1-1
ASSLQGTEAF
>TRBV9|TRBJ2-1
ASSPRLAGNNEQF
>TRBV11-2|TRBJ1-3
ASSLGGSGNTIY
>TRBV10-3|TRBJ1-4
AISHGTATNEKLF
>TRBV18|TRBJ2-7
ASSPTQTGSYEQY
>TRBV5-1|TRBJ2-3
ASSLVRSSTDTQY
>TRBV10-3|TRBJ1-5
AISEEQGNQPQH
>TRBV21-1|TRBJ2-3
ASSKTSGRVEGDTQY
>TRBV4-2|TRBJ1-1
ASSQQTGVNTEAF
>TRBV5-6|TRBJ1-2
ASSLRWDRGKVGYT
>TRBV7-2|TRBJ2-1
ASSGGGINGYNEQF
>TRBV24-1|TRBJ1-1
ATSDPPGQGEENTEAF
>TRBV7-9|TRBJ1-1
ASSKTGSNTEAF
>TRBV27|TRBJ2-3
ASSFSVTGDTQY
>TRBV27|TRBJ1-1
ASSMGGLRTGETEAF
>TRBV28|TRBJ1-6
ASSWDSTYNSPLH
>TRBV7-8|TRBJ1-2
ASSLDRYGYT
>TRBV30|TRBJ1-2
AWARDRILYGYT
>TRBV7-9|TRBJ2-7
ASRTGGYEQY
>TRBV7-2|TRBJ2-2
ASSLARQGRTNTGELF
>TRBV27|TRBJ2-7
ASSSGLAGLSYEQY
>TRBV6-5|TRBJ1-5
ASSYSSGGGNQPQH
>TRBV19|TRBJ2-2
ASSISGIGTGELF
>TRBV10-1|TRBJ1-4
ARADGGGGEEKLF
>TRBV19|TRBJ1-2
ASGKGTGGNYGYT
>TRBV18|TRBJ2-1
ASSPAQASGRGEQF
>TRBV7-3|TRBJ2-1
ASSLTNLGGSHNEQF
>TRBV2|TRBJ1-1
ASSADRDTEAF
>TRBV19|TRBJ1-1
ASSRGYMNTEAF
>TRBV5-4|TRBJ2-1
ASGLAASNEQF
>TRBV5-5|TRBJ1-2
ASSDRGAANYGYT
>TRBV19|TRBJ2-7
ASSIGQGSYEQY